The source of this T cell receptor beta chain is a study of beta chain features in type 1 diabetes. Study background: The patients were much like the healthy donors in age, gender and cell yields. Study-wide points: Individuals with type 1 diabetes displayed fewer insertions and more deletions at VDJ junctions. The study found moderately but significantly shorter TCRB CDR3s in all four CD4+ subsets of Type 1 diabetes patients. A definitive answer on HLA type influencing TCRB rearrangement was not reached here.

Investigators reverse transcribed all isolated RNA, so they sequenced expressed TCRB transcripts. TCRdb's copy holds only in-frame clones and misses some; the assay was immunoSEQ multiplex PCR. The sample shows around 360,000 clones, over 9.5% of them seen only once. Germline lookup yields CDR1 SGHRS and CDR2 YFSETQ. Trimming shortened V by 5 bases and J by 1 base, and 15 bases separated the two germline ends. This CDR3 spans 16 amino acids. This clone has more than one count but fewer than ten. The antigen is undetermined. Sorted CD4+ subsets: naive, central memory, regulatory, stem cell-like memory (CD45RO/CCR7/CD25/CD127/CD95/CD27 panel).

V is TRBV5-1 and J is TRBJ2-2, with D perhaps matching TRBD1 (5 bases). This TCR derives from a woman aged 18 to 35 with type 1 diabetes. The sequenced sample consisted of naive CD4+ T cells from blood. CDR3 loop: CASRGSPRGNTGELFF. In DNA form, the CDR3 reads TGCGCCAGCAGGGGCAGCCCTAGGGGGAACACCGGGGAGCTGTTTTTT. The complete variable domain, with remaining parts taken from reference TRBV5-1 and TRBJ2-2, reads KAGVTQTPRYLIKTRGQQVTLSCSPISGHRSVSWYQQTPGQGLQFLFEYFSETQRNKGNFPGRFSGRQFSNSRSEMNVSTLELGDSALYLCASRGSPRGNTGELFFGEGSRLTVL.